What follows is one T cell receptor beta chain and its context. Sequenced by immunoSEQ multiplex PCR; TCRdb stores in-frame clones only, minus some. The profile shows about 19,000 clones, around nine tenths of them singletons. This entry is derived from a study of graft-versus-host responses after intestinal transplantation. There are 14 residues in the CDR3. Germline V gene lookup returns CDR1 SGHNT and CDR2 YENEEA. V gave up 4 bases and J gave up 11 bases; unmatched junction bases: 11. Specimen: PBMCs, collected 350 to 400 days after transplant. This TCR came from a human patient who received an intestinal transplant, so some T cells may come from the graft donor. The chain carries TRBV11-3 and TRBJ1-2; TRBD1 matches at 9 bases. In DNA form, the CDR3 reads TGTGCCAGCAGCTCGAGGGACAGGGACGGCTTTTACACCTTC. It encodes CASSSRDRDGFYTF.